One sample yielded the 5 T cell receptor beta chains listed below, sequenced in a study of blood T cell repertoires in COVID-19. The protocol was immunoSEQ multiplex PCR, while the TCRdb copy is restricted to in-frame clones and leaves out a portion. This table has about 150,000 clones, roughly nine tenths appearing once. Sequencing was done on a sample of peripheral blood. Receptors were obtained from an older woman with active COVID-19.

The chain uses TRBV5-1 and TRBJ1-3; maybe TRBD1 (6 bases). V lost 4 bases and J lost 0, with 11 bases in between. The CDR3 sequence is 15 residues long. CDR1 and CDR2 (germline): SGHRS, YFSETQ. CDR3 protein: CASSPGHRSGNTIYF. The CDR3 DNA follows: TGCGCCAGCAGCCCGGGACACCGCTCTGGAAACACCATATATTTT.

The chain recombines TRBV28 with TRBJ2-5, with D maybe TRBD2 (6 bases). The CDR3 is 15 residues long. Germline V lookup: CDR1 MDHEN, CDR2 SYDVKM. The V gene lost 1 base and the J gene lost 3 bases, with 12 bases spanning the gap. The CDR3 protein is CASSLYPTREETQYF. DNA of the CDR3: TGTGCCAGCAGTTTATACCCGACTAGAGAAGAGACCCAGTACTTC.

The chain combines TRBV7-9 with TRBJ2-3; D not resolved. V lost 3 bases and J 0 bases, leaving 7 bases between the germline ends. This CDR3 region has 14 residues. Germline V gene lookup returns CDR1 SEHNR and CDR2 FQNEAQ (reference sequence). The CDR3 bases are TGTGCCAGCAGCTTGGGCATGAGCACAGATACGCAGTATTTT. Protein sequence: CASSLGMSTDTQYF.

This clone was observed a handful of times. This chain connects TRBV24-1 to TRBJ2-2, with D perhaps TRBD1 (6 bases). Germline assignment: CDR1 KGHDR and CDR2 SFDVKD. V was pared by 3 bases and J by 4 bases, with 23 bases between. The CDR3 loop spans 19 amino acids. CDR3 loop: CATSDTFWPEDSTTGELFF. In DNA, the CDR3 is TGTGCCACCAGTGATACATTTTGGCCGGAGGACAGTACCACCGGGGAGCTGTTTTTT.

The chain joins TRBV4-1 to TRBJ2-1; 9 nucleotides align to TRBD2. The CDR3 is made up of 15 amino acids. The V and J ends lost 1 base and 8 bases, in that order; junction bases with no gene match: 6. Germline V lookup: CDR1 MGHRA, CDR2 YSYEKL. DNA of the CDR3: TGCGCCAGCAGCCAAGTGGCGGGAGGGCGGGATGAGCAGTTCTTC. As protein: CASSQVAGGRDEQFF.